Given below is one T cell receptor beta chain in context. The CDR3 goes on 3 residues after the read ends, and that part is filled in from the germline J gene. Repertoires were generated with immunoSEQ multiplex PCR, while TCRdb's copy carries only in-frame clones and drops some. In total, the table holds tens of thousands of clones. These data come from a study of T cells in women clearing cervical HPV infection. Trimming cost V 3 bases and J 8 bases, with 13 bases left between them. CDR3 size: 13 residues. Germline CDR1 DFQATT, CDR2 SNEGSKA (reference sequence). Sample: blood buffy coat. This TCR was sampled from a woman aged 18 to 69 with a cervical HPV16 infection that either progressed to CIN3+ or cleared (not recorded which). The chain is built from TRBV20-1 and TRBJ1-4, with TRBD1 as a possible D gene (5 bases). The part of the CDR3 DNA that was read is TGCAGTGCTAGTATAAGGGAGGGGGAAAAA. Its translation is CSASIREGEK. The entire CDR3 reads CSASIREGEKLFF.